This TCR beta chain appears in the sequencing data of a study of tumor-infiltrating lymphocytes in primary liver carcinoma. Whole-study context: Staged T1-T3 N0M0, the tumors had sizes that ranged from about 4.2 to 10 cm across. Samples yielded about 3.5 to 7.5 million productive TCRbeta reads, similar across tissue types.

CDR3 size: 14 residues. Germline V gives CDR1 MGHRA, CDR2 YSYEKL. The V gene lost 1 base and the J gene lost 8 bases, with 11 bases spanning the gap. Using a constant-region primer together with ProtoScript II reverse transcriptase, TCR beta cDNA was made from roughly 520 ng of total RNA. Sequencing libraries for TCR beta derived from three nested multiplex PCR rounds that used slightly modified ARM-PCR. The opening two PCR rounds, ten to eleven cycles each, paired TRBV1-TRBV30 forward primers with a C-beta reverse primer. Each CDR3 protein gets one entry after TCRdb re-called the multiplex PCR reads with MiXCR. The table includes more than 150,000 distinct CDR3 sequences, roughly three fifths detected once. Whole-study results and caveats: Bulk unsorted material prevented CD4+ and CD8+ repertoire comparison.

For blood RNA, unsorted whole blood served as the source, and germline DNA was extracted too. It was before surgery that 3.5 to 4 milliliters of peripheral blood were collected. This clonotype was seen more than once but under ten times. Its antigen is unknown. The V gene is TRBV4-1, the J gene TRBJ1-4, with TRBD1 as a possible D gene (5 bases). Sequencing was performed on peripheral blood. The clonotype was recovered from a man aged 40-55 years with primary liver carcinoma and hepatitis B virus infection. CDR3 loop: CASSQGQWGEKLFF. CDR3 bases: TGCGCCAGCAGCCAAGGACAGTGGGGGGAAAAACTGTTTTTT.